The rows below give T cell receptor beta chains drawn from one sample of a study of cytomegalovirus exposure and HLA in healthy donors. The repertoire was sequenced with immunoSEQ multiplex PCR; TCRdb's copy has only in-frame clones and lacks some. The sample table sets out 150,000 to 250,000 clones. Sequenced sample: PBMCs. These receptors were obtained from a boy aged 10-17 years in good health and CMV-seronegative. Both conserved end residues are part of each CDR3. A D gene is named only where the DNA matches it firmly.

v_gene,j_gene,d_gene,CDR3nt,CDR3aa
TRBV6-5,TRBJ1-4,-,TGTGCCAGCAGTTACAAAGGCAGGGCGAATGAAAAACTGTTTTTT,CASSYKGRANEKLFF
TRBV19,TRBJ2-1,TRBD2,TGTGCCAGTAGTTGGGGGGGGGAAAACAATGAGCAGTTCTTC,CASSWGGENNEQFF
TRBV28,TRBJ1-6,TRBD1,TGTGCCAGCGTGACAGGGGATAATTCACCCCTCCACTTT,CASVTGDNSPLHF
TRBV27,TRBJ1-6,-,TGTGCCAGCAGTTACAAACAAGATTCACCCCTCCACTTT,CASSYKQDSPLHF
TRBV6-1,TRBJ1-2,-,TGTGCCAGCAGTGAGACAGGCCTTTATGGCTACACCTTC,CASSETGLYGYTF
TRBV10-3,TRBJ1-1,TRBD1,TGTGCCATCAGGCAGGGGGACGGAGGAACTGAAGCTTTCTTT,CAIRQGDGGTEAFF
TRBV6-5,TRBJ2-7,-,TGTGCCAGCAGAACCACAGGGATCTCCCCCTACGAGCAGTACTTC,CASRTTGISPYEQYF
TRBV28,TRBJ2-7,TRBD1,TGTGCCACCCCACAGGGGGTAATCTACGAGCAGTACTTC,CATPQGVIYEQYF
TRBV18,TRBJ2-1,-,TGTGCCAGCTCACCACAGTTAAGTCTCGGTCCCAATGAGCAGTTCTTC,CASSPQLSLGPNEQFF
TRBV28,TRBJ1-4,TRBD1,TGTGCCAGCAGTCCGGACAGGGCCTCAACTAATGAAAAACTGTTTTTT,CASSPDRASTNEKLFF
TRBV18,TRBJ2-1,-,TGTGCCAGCTCACCACGGTCGCGGGGCGCGAATGAGCAGTTCTTC,CASSPRSRGANEQFF
TRBV28,TRBJ1-1,TRBD1,TGTGCCAGCAGTTCGGGACAGCAGAACACTGAAGCTTTCTTT,CASSSGQQNTEAFF
TRBV4-1,TRBJ2-5,-,TGCGCCAGCAGCCGGGGCTCGACCCGAGAGACCCAGTACTTC,CASSRGSTRETQYF
TRBV18,TRBJ2-7,TRBD1,TGTGCCAGCTCACCGGAGACAGGGGCTGAGCAGTACTTC,CASSPETGAEQYF